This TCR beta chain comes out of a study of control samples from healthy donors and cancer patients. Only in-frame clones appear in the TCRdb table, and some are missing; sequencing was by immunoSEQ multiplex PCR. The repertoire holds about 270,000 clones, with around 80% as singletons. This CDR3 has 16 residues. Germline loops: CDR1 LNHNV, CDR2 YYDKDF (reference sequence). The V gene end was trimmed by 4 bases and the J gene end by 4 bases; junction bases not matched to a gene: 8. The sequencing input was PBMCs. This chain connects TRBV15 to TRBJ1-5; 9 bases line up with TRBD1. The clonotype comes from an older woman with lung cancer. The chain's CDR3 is CATSTNQGQGNQPQHF. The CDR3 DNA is TGTGCCACCAGCACAAACCAGGGACAGGGAAATCAGCCCCAGCATTTT.